Sequencing of this TCR beta chain was carried out in a study of T cell repertoires in cytomegalovirus infection. Whole-study context: The public TCR beta signatures pointed to both CMV infection and matching HLA type.

TCRdb ran MiXCR on the reads and lists one entry per CDR3 protein. Of approximately 700,000 distinct CDR3 sequences in the sample, about 40% were seen once. The germline CDR1 and CDR2 sequences are SGHVT and SQSDAQ. The CDR3 totals 17 residues. Findings of the study overall: CMV carriers with the relevant HLA were identified by cumulative public TCR beta family frequency. CMV-specific TCR beta clonotypes restricted by HLA-C were the ones dominating the ex vivo response.

About this clonotype itself: No antigen is known for it. At one end, the junction sequence differs from germline, possibly due to a read error.

The chain has TRBV7-4 and TRBJ1-2; D call uncertain. The origin of this receptor is a human donor in good health (CMV status not recorded). Some clones in this sample may be carry-over from other donors' samples. Sequencing was carried out using PBMCs. CDR3 region: CASSLVVWRGRPYGFTF. Here the CDR3 DNA reads TGTGCCAGCAGCTTAGTGGTGTGGCGAGGGCGGCCGTATGGCTTCACCTTC.